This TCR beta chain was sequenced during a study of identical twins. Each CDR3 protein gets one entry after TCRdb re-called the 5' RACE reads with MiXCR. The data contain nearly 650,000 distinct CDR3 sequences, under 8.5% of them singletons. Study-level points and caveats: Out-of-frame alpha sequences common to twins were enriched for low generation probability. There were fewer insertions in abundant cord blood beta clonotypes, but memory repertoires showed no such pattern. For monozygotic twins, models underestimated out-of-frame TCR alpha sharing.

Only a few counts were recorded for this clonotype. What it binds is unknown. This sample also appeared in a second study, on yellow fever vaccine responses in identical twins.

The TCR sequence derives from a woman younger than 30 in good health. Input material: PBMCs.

The CDR3 region is CASSLVSGEGPYGYTF. CDR3 sequence (DNA): TGTGCCAGCAGCTTGGTCTCGGGGGAGGGCCCCTATGGCTACACCTTC. This chain connects TRBV5-5 to TRBJ1-2; weak D call: TRBD1 (5 bases). The CDR3 is made up of 16 amino acids. V lost 0 bases and J 4 bases, leaving 16 bases between the germline ends. Germline V lookup: CDR1 SGHKS, CDR2 YYEKEE (reference sequence).